The 6 T cell receptor beta chains listed next were all sequenced from one sample in a study of blood T cells in healthy people across ages. It was with a sample-barcoded 5' primer and a J-beta primer mix that a second PCR of roughly 7 to 12 cycles was run. A single record per CDR3 protein comes from TCRdb applying MiXCR to the 5' RACE reads. The sample has 650,000 to 950,000 distinct CDR3 sequences; about 42% are singletons. The sequencing input was blood. The receptor set was obtained from a man in his fifties or sixties in good health.

This clonotype occurred once. The chain employs TRBV2 and TRBJ1-5; D is perhaps TRBD1 (6 bases). This CDR3 has 13 residues. Germline CDR1 and CDR2: SNHLY and FYNNEI. Trimming cost V 4 bases and J 8 bases, with 12 bases left between them. The CDR3 sequence is CASSVRGSEPQHF. The CDR3 bases are TGTGCCAGCAGTGTCAGGGGTAGCGAGCCCCAGCATTTT.

This clonotype showed up just a few times. The V call is TRBV2, the J call TRBJ2-5, with 7 bases identical to TRBD2. With V trimmed by 8 bases and J by 4 bases, 10 bases remained unmatched. The CDR3 has 14 residues. The germline CDR1 and CDR2 sequences are SNHLY and FYNNEI. CDR3 DNA sequence: TGTGCCAGCGATAGGGAGGGTCTCCGAGAGACCCAGTACTTC. Translation: CASDREGLRETQYF.

The chain links TRBV20-1 to TRBJ2-5; perhaps TRBD1 as D (6 bases). The CDR3 has 15 amino acids. Germline assignment: CDR1 DFQATT and CDR2 SNEGSKA (reference sequence). V gave up 1 base and J gave up 5 bases, with 17 bases separating them. The CDR3 here is CSARGAGRGVETQYF. The CDR3 nucleotides are TGCAGTGCTAGAGGGGCGGGCAGGGGCGTGGAGACCCAGTACTTC.

A word on this clonotype: A read error may explain this, as a much larger clone is one base away. The CDR3 is CSARDGGASTYEQYF. CDR3 sequence (DNA): TGCAGTGCTAGAGATGGGGGGGCAAGTACCTACGAGCAGTACTTC. This sequence joins TRBV20-1 and TRBJ2-7; possibly TRBD2 for D (7 bases). The V end was cut by 0 bases, the J end by 2 bases, with 14 bases between. The CDR3 loop spans 15 amino acids. CDR1 and CDR2 from the germline V gene are DFQATT and SNEGSKA (reference sequence).

This clonotype occurred once. Mismatch with germline at one junction end may stem from a read error. This sequence joins TRBV7-2 and TRBJ2-7; D gene unclear. The CDR3 consists of 16 residues. Germline CDR1 SGHTA, CDR2 FQGNSA. This chain's CDR3 is CVSRSHLGEPYVEQYF. In nucleotides, the CDR3 is TGTGTCAGCAGGTCCCACCTTGGAGAACCCTACGTGGAGCAGTACTTC.

The CDR3 DNA follows: TGTGCCAGCAGTTACGGTGTCACGCTGTTTTTT. Translating gives CASSYGVTLFF. The rearrangement links TRBV6-2 or TRBV6-3 to TRBJ1-4; no reliable D call. V gave up 2 bases and J gave up 14 bases, with 9 bases separating them. The CDR3 consists of 11 residues. Germline V CDR1 and CDR2: MNHEY, SVGEGT.